A selection of T cell receptor beta chains follows, all from one sample in a study of human T cells and chemical hapten exposure. TCRdb re-derived calls from the RACE reads in MiXCR, one entry per CDR3 protein. The sample yields some 81,000 distinct CDR3 sequences, under 14% seen once. Sequenced material: whole blood, taken in connection with sensitization to the hapten diphenylcyclopropenone (DPC). These receptor sequences come from a man between 18 and 29 years old with alopecia areata. Some clones in this sample may be carry-over from other donors' samples. CDR3s leave out the opening cysteine and the closing phenylalanine or tryptophan.

TRBJ2-2	TRBV29-1	8	SVGDGELF
TRBJ2-2	TRBV29-1	11	SATTANTGELF
TRBJ2-1	TRBV11-2	12	ASSYRDSGHEQF
TRBJ2-7	TRBV20-1	9	SASQGEEQY
TRBJ2-7	TRBV7-6	10	ASSLSSYEQY
TRBJ2-7	TRBV28	12	ASLDRALTYEQY
TRBJ1-3	TRBV5-6	14	ASSTLQASSGNTIY
TRBJ2-5	TRBV29-1	9	SVHLQETQY
TRBJ2-3	TRBV9	14	ASSVVPVGSTDTQY
TRBJ1-1	TRBV28	12	ASGSGDFYTEAF
TRBJ1-1	TRBV10-3	10	AIRGLNTEAF
TRBJ1-2	TRBV12-3/TRBV12-4	11	ASSQKRSYGYT
TRBJ2-7	TRBV6-2/TRBV6-3	12	ASTSRTGPYEQY
TRBJ2-2	TRBV28	13	ASSFGSSNTGELF
TRBJ2-3	TRBV11-3	15	ASSYGLGGAGSDTQY
TRBJ1-2	TRBV7-2	11	ASSRDRGLGYT
TRBJ1-1	TRBV3-1	14	ASSQVRGLSNTEAF
TRBJ2-7	TRBV2	10	ASTGSYYEQY
TRBJ2-7	TRBV28	11	ASSTAGGYEQY
TRBJ2-7	TRBV20-1	13	SARGLAGETYEQY
TRBJ1-2	TRBV28	10	ASSLGVYGYT
TRBJ1-1	TRBV11-1	11	ASSVGHNTEAF
TRBJ2-5	TRBV5-6	13	ASSFQGGYQETQY
TRBJ1-1	TRBV9	12	ASSVASYNTEAF
TRBJ1-4	TRBV18	12	ASSETGHNEKLF
TRBJ1-4	TRBV6-5	12	ASSYSPTIEKLF
TRBJ2-1	TRBV29-1	12	SAGDRISYNEQF
TRBJ1-2	TRBV6-1	11	ASSEVEDYGYT
TRBJ2-5	TRBV7-9	16	ASSTPITSGGLIETQY
TRBJ1-5	TRBV6-5	13	ASSRQGAGNQPQH
TRBJ1-2	TRBV5-6	11	ASSLDVATRYT
TRBJ1-1	TRBV25-1	8	ASREGEAF
TRBJ1-1	TRBV6-2/TRBV6-3	11	ASSYRGSAEAF
TRBJ2-2	TRBV3-1	11	ASSSLAVGELF
TRBJ2-7	TRBV5-1	12	ASSMDRGVYEQY
TRBJ1-5	TRBV5-4	12	ASSLGGYNQPQH